This entry features one T cell receptor beta chain sequence. Its antigen is not known. This sample was taken from a study of beta chain features in type 1 diabetes. Whole-study context: The number of sorted cells examined across all samples was approximately 100 million. General study findings and limits: Type 1 diabetes patients had TCRB CDR3s that were shorter (moderately but significantly so) in all four CD4+ subsets. In comparison with healthy donors, patients had naive, central memory and Treg TCRB repertoires that appeared more similar.

The authors reverse transcribed all of the isolated RNA, so sequencing captured expressed TCRB transcripts. The assay was immunoSEQ multiplex PCR, and TCRdb's table has in-frame clones only and misses some. The sample lists around 300,000 clones, 11% occurring once. This TCR derives from a woman between 25 and 40 years old in good health. The source material was naive CD4+ T cells from blood.

Written as DNA, the CDR3 is TGTGCCAGCAGACAGACTAGGCACGAGCAGTACTTC. Translating gives CASRQTRHEQYF. The genes are TRBV28 and TRBJ2-7, with a tentative D call TRBD2 (6 bases). V was cut by 6 bases and J by 5 bases, with 11 bases left in between. Germline assignment: CDR1 MDHEN and CDR2 SYDVKM. CDR3 size: 12 residues.